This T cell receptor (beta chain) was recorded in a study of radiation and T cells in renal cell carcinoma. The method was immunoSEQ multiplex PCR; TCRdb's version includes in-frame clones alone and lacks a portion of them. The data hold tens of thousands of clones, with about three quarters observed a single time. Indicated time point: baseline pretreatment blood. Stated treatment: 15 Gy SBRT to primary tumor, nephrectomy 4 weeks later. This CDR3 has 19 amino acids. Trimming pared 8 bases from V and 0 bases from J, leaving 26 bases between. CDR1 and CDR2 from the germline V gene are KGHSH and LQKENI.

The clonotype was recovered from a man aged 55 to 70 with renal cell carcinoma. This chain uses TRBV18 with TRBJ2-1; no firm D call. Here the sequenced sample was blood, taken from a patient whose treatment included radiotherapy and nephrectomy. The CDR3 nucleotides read TGTGCCAGCCCCCGAGGATCAAATGTGTCCAGGAGCTCCTACAATGAGCAGTTCTTC. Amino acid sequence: CASPRGSNVSRSSYNEQFF.